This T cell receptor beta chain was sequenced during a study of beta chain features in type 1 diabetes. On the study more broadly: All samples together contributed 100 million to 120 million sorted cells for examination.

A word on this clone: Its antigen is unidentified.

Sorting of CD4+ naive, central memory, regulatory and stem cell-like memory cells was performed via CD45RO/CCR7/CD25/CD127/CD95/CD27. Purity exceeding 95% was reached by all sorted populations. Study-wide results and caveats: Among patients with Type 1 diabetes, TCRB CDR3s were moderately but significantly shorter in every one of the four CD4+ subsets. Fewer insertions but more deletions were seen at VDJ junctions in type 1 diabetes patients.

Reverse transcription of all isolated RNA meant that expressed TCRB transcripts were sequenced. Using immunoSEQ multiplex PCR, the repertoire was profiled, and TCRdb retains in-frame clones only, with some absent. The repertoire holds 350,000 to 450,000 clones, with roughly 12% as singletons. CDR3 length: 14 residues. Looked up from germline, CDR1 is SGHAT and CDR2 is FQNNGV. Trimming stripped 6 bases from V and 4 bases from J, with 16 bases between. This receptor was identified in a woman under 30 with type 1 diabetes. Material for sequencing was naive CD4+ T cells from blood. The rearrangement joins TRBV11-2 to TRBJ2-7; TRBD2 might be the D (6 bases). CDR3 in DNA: TGTGCCAGCAGGGGTGGCGGCGGGGATTACGAGCAGTACTTC. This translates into CASRGGGGDYEQYF.